This entry concerns a single T cell receptor beta chain. Its target is unknown. This sample was included in a study of blood T cells in healthy people across ages. Findings and limits, study-wide: In long-lived donors, naive CD4+ cell counts and diversity exceeded those of aged donors.

Germline values: CDR1 MGHDK, CDR2 SYGVNS. The length of the CDR3 is 15 residues. The V gene lost 7 bases and the J gene lost 3 bases, with 16 bases spanning the gap. The second PCR ran roughly 7 to 12 cycles with a sample-barcoded 5' primer and J-beta primers. Carrying 12 random nucleotides, a template-switch adaptor labeled each individual cDNA molecule. TCRdb recomputed calls from the 5' RACE reads with MiXCR, one row per CDR3 protein. The sample includes approximately 810,000 distinct CDR3 sequences, around 34% of them seen just once. The rearrangement links TRBV25-1 to TRBJ1-3; D call uncertain. The source is a man younger than 35 in good health. The sample was blood. The CDR3 nucleotides read TGTGCCAGCACCGGGCTGCCAGACTATGGAAACACCATATATTTT. Its translation: CASTGLPDYGNTIYF.